These 3 T cell receptor beta chains originate from one sample sequenced in a study of CD8+ T cells in alopecia areata. Treatment here: oral pan-JAK inhibitor, 5-10 mg twice daily. RNA, once extracted, was reverse transcribed into cDNA for use as the sequencing template. Assay used: immunoSEQ multiplex PCR; TCRdb lists only in-frame clones, some missing. The profile shows 170,000 or so clones, about 53% of them singletons. This specimen consisted of CD8+ T cells sorted from blood, obtained at week 24, from a patient treated with tofacitinib. The receptors shown here come from a human donor with alopecia areata.

This chain connects TRBV4-3 to TRBJ2-1, with 8 nucleotides matching TRBD2. Unmatched junction bases numbered 6, after V lost 0 bases and J lost 5 bases. The CDR3 is made up of 16 amino acids. Germline CDR1 is LGHNA and CDR2 is YSLEER. DNA of the CDR3: TGCGCCAGCAGCCAAGATCCCCGGGGGGGGAACAATGAGCAGTTCTTC. Protein product: CASSQDPRGGNNEQFF.

The CDR3 sequence: CASSVEQGPSSPLHF. In DNA, the CDR3 is TGTGCCAGCAGCGTAGAGCAGGGACCAAGTTCACCCCTCCACTTT. The chain carries TRBV9 and TRBJ1-6; tentatively, D is TRBD1 (5 bases). The CDR3 is 15 amino acids. Per germline, CDR1 SGDLS and CDR2 YYNGEE. V was shortened by 0 bases and J by 9 bases, with 13 bases between the two germline ends.

Written as DNA, the CDR3 is TGTGCCAGCAGCTTAGGGCTAGCGCTGAACACCGGGGAGCTGTTTTTT. Protein sequence: CASSLGLALNTGELFF. This chain uses TRBV7-9 with TRBJ2-2; tentative D call: TRBD2 (6 bases). Germline CDR1 SEHNR, CDR2 FQNEAQ (reference sequence). Trimming removed 1 base from V and 1 base from J, with 10 bases in between. The CDR3 contains 16 residues. The full variable domain, completed using reference TRBV7-9 and TRBJ2-2, is DTGVSQNPRHKITKRGQNVTFRCDPISEHNRLYWYRQTLGQGPEFLTYFQNEAQLEKSRLLSDRFSAERPKGSFSTLEIQRTEQGDSAMYLCASSLGLALNTGELFFGEGSRLTVL.